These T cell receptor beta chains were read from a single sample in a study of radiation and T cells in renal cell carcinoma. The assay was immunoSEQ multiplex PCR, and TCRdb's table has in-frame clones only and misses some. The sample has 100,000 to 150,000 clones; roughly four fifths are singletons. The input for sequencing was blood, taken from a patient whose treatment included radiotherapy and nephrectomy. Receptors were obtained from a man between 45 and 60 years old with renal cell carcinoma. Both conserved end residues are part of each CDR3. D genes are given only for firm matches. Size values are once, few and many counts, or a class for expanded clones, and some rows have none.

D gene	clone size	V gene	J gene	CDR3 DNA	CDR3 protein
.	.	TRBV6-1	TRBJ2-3	TGTGCCAGCGGGGTGGGACCTTTGAGCACAGATACGCAGTATTTT	CASGVGPLSTDTQYF
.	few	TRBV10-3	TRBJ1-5	TGTGCCATCAGTGGAACAGGGAATCAGCCCCAGCATTTT	CAISGTGNQPQHF
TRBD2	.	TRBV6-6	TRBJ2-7	TGTGCCAGCAGGCCCCGGGGGGACTCCTACGAGCAGTACTTC	CASRPRGDSYEQYF
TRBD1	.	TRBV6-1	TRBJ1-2	TGTGCCAGCAGCCCCGAGGATGACAGGGCCTATGGCTACACCTTC	CASSPEDDRAYGYTF
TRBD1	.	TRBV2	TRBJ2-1	TGTGCCAGCAGTGAATTAGGGACAGGGGGCAATGAGCAGTTCTTC	CASSELGTGGNEQFF
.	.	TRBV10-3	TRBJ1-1	TGTGCCATCAGTGAGTCGGGGGAACGGCCGGGTCAAGCTTTCTTT	CAISESGERPGQAFF
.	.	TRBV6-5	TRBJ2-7	TGTGCCAGCAGTTACGACGGTTGGACCTACGAGCAGTACTTC	CASSYDGWTYEQYF
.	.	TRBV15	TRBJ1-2	TGTGCCACCAGCCCAGACACTAACTATGGCTACACCTTC	CATSPDTNYGYTF
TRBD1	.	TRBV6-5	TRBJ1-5	TGTGCCAGCAGAACGACAGGGGGCGGCAATCAGCCCCAGCATTTT	CASRTTGGGNQPQHF
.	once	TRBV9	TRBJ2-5	TGTGCCAGCAGCGTAGGGGCGGGGAATAAAGAGACCCAGTACTTC	CASSVGAGNKETQYF
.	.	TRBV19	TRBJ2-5	TGTGCCAGTAGTATTCGGCGGAAGGGGGAGACCCAGTACTTC	CASSIRRKGETQYF
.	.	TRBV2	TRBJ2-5	TGTGCCACAGGGGGGGACAGCCAAGAGACCCAGTACTTC	CATGGDSQETQYF
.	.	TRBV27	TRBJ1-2	TGTGCCAGCAGTCCACGACAGGTTCATGGCTACACCTTC	CASSPRQVHGYTF
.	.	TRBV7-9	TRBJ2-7	TGTGCCAGCAGCTTAGATGTGGGGACGGAGCAGTACTTC	CASSLDVGTEQYF
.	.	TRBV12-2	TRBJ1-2	TGTGCAAGTCGCTTTCCAACCGTCTATGGCTACACCTTC	CASRFPTVYGYTF
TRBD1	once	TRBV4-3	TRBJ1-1	TGCGCCAGCAGCCAATTCCCAATCGCCAACAGGGGTCCCCTTAACACTGAAGCTTTCTTT	CASSQFPIANRGPLNTEAFF
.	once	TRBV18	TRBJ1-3	TGTGCCAGCTCACCACAGGCAGCTCCTGGAAACACCATATATTTT	CASSPQAAPGNTIYF
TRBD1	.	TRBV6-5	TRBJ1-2	TGTGCCAGCAGTTATTCGGGACAGGGCTATGGCTACACCTTC	CASSYSGQGYGYTF
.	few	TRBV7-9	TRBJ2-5	TGTGCCAGCAGCTTTGACAGAGAGACCCAGTACTTC	CASSFDRETQYF
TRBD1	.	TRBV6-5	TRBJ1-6	TGTGCCAGTCGGGGACAGGGTAATTCACCCCTCCACTTT	CASRGQGNSPLHF
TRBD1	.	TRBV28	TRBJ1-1	TGTGCCAGCAGTACCACAGGGGGCGTGGGCACTGAAGCTTTCTTT	CASSTTGGVGTEAFF
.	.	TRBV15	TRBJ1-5	TGTGCCACCAGCAGAGATATGGGGGGTGGCAATCAGCCCCAGCATTTT	CATSRDMGGGNQPQHF
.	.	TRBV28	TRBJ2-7	TGTGCCAGCAGCACCCTAGGCGAGCAGTACTTC	CASSTLGEQYF
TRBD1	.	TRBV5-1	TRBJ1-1	TGCGCCAGCAGCTCCCAGGGGGGAAACACTGAAGCTTTCTTT	CASSSQGGNTEAFF
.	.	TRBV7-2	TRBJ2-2	TGTGCCAGCAGCCCCCGGGACTTCACCGGGGAGCTGTTTTTT	CASSPRDFTGELFF
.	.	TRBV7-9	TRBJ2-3	TGTGCCAGCAGCCAAGGACGATCTAGCACAGATACGCAGTATTTT	CASSQGRSSTDTQYF
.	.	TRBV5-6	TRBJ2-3	TGTGCCAGCAGCTTGGCCTTGGGGAGCACAGATACGCAGTATTTT	CASSLALGSTDTQYF
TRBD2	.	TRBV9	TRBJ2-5	TGTGCCAGCAGCTCTCTAGCGGGGGCGGAGACCCAGTACTTC	CASSSLAGAETQYF
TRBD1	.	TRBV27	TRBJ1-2	TGTGCCAGCAGTCCACAGGGGGTGTATGGCTACACCTTC	CASSPQGVYGYTF
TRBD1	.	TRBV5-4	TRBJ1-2	TGTGCCAGCAGCTTCTCTCGGGACAGGGGCCCCATTGGCTACACCTTC	CASSFSRDRGPIGYTF
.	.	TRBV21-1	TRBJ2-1	TGTGCCAGCAGCAAAGCGCAACAGGGAAACAATGAGCAGTTCTTC	CASSKAQQGNNEQFF
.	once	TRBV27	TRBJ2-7	TGTGCCAGCAGCCCCGGCAGTCAGACTATCGACGAGCAGTACTTC	CASSPGSQTIDEQYF
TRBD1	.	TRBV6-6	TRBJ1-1	TGTGCCAGCAGTATCGGACAGGGCGGTACTGAAGCTTTCTTT	CASSIGQGGTEAFF
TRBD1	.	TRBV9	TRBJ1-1	TGTGCCAGCACGAGGACAGGGGGACCGAACACTGAAGCTTTCTTT	CASTRTGGPNTEAFF
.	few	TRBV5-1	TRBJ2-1	TGCGCCAGCAGCTATCAAAGCGGTAGCTCCTACAATGAGCAGTTCTTC	CASSYQSGSSYNEQFF
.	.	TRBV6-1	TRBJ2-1	TGTGCCAGCAGTGACATCGGGACGGTATCCTACAATGAGCAGTTCTTC	CASSDIGTVSYNEQFF
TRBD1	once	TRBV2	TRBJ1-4	TGTGCCAGCAGACAGGGGGCTAATGAAAAACTGTTTTTT	CASRQGANEKLFF
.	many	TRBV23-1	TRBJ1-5	TGCGCCAGCAGTCAATTCCCCGACAGCCACTCGCCTCATCAGCCCCAGCATTTT	CASSQFPDSHSPHQPQHF
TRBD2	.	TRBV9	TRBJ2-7	TGTGCCAGCAGCCCAGGGGTAGCGGGATACGAGCAGTACTTC	CASSPGVAGYEQYF
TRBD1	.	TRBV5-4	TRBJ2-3	TGTGCCATCCAGCGACAGGGGGCTACTACGCAGTATTTT	CAIQRQGATTQYF
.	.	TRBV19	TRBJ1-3	TGTGCCAGTAGTATAAGCCCTGGGGCTGGTGGAAACACCATATATTTT	CASSISPGAGGNTIYF
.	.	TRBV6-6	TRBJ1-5	TGTGCCAGCAGTCTTCTGAGGGGCAGCAATCAGCCCCAGCATTTT	CASSLLRGSNQPQHF
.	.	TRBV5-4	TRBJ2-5	TGTGCCAGCAGCTTGTCAGGGAAAGAGACCCAGTACTTC	CASSLSGKETQYF
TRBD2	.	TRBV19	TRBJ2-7	TGTGCCAGTAGTCGACAAGCGGGGGGGCCCTACGAGCAGTACTTC	CASSRQAGGPYEQYF
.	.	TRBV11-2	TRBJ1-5	TGTGCCAGCAGCTTAGTTGCAGGAAGGGAACAGCCCCAGCATTTT	CASSLVAGREQPQHF
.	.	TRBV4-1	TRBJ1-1	TGCGCCAGCAGCCAAGATTTCCCGGCAAACACTGAAGCTTTCTTT	CASSQDFPANTEAFF
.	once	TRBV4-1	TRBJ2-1	TGCGCCAGCAGCCAAGAAGGGGGGCAGGGCGGTGAGCAGTTCTTC	CASSQEGGQGGEQFF
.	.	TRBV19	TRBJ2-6	TGTGCCAGTAGTATTCTCTACCGGCAGGGCGGATCTGGGGCCAACGTCCTGACTTTC	CASSILYRQGGSGANVLTF
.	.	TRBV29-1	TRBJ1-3	TGCAGCGCTGGGGCGGAGGGAATCAACGGAAACACCATATATTTT	CSAGAEGINGNTIYF
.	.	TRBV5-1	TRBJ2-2	TGCGCCAGCAGCTTTCAGGGGCTGTACACCGGGGAGCTGTTTTTT	CASSFQGLYTGELFF
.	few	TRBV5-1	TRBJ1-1	TGCGCCAGCAGCGCCCCGGACGGCTCCACCGAAGCTTTCTTT	CASSAPDGSTEAFF
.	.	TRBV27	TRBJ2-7	TGTGCCAGCAGTTTATACGGGGGCCCGGTAACCTACGAGCAGTACTTC	CASSLYGGPVTYEQYF
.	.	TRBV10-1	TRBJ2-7	TGCGCCAGCAGGGACGACGGGGGGCGCGGTTCCTACGAGCAGTACTTC	CASRDDGGRGSYEQYF
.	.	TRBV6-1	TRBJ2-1	TGTGCCAGCAGAGGGGGGCAATTTTACAATGAGCAGTTCTTC	CASRGGQFYNEQFF
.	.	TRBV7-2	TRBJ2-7	TGTGCCAGCAGCTTCTGGGGTGGAACTACCTACGAGCAGTACTTC	CASSFWGGTTYEQYF
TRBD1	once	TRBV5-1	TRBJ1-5	TGCGCCAGCAGCTTGGGGACAGGGGGTACTAATCAGCCCCAGCATTTT	CASSLGTGGTNQPQHF
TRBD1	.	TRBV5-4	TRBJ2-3	TGTGCCAGTAAGCCAGGGGGTTCGGATACGCAGTATTTT	CASKPGGSDTQYF
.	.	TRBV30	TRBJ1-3	TGTGCCTGGAGGAGGGGAGGGTCCGGAGGCGGCACCATATATTTT	CAWRRGGSGGGTIYF
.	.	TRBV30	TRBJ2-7	TGTGCCTGGAGTAGGTGGAACTACGAGCAGTACTTC	CAWSRWNYEQYF
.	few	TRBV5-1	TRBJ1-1	TGCGCCAGCAGCGGACCGGGACGGATGAACACTGAAGCTTTCTTT	CASSGPGRMNTEAFF